The following is a T cell receptor beta chain sequence with its context. Antigen specificity is unknown. Oncomine TCR Beta short-read sequencing was applied to DNA from cultured CD4+ T cells. In TCRdb, the PCR reads were re-called with MiXCR into one record per CDR3 protein. The sample has 17,000 or so distinct CDR3 sequences, around 48% seen once; the top ten hold 10% to 15%. This entry belongs to a study of vaccination and CD4 T cells after COVID-19. Time point meaning: late sampling 161 to 241 days after vaccination in three convalescent patients. Treatment indicated: roughly 11-day PBMC culture with coronavirus spike peptide pools or control peptides (ViraFEST assay). The sample here was CD4+ T cells from blood, cultured in vitro, taken about 7 months after SARS-CoV-2 vaccination. The receptor comes from a human donor who had recovered from COVID-19.

The CDR3 DNA reads as TGTGCCAGCAGTTACTACATGAACACTGAAGCTTTCTTT. Its translation is CASSYYMNTEAFF. The chain uses TRBV6-5 and TRBJ1-1; D is undetermined. The CDR3 length is 13 residues. Trimming removed 1 base at V and 0 bases at J, with 3 bases between. Germline assignment: CDR1 MNHEY and CDR2 SVGAGI.